The 18 T cell receptor beta chains given below trace back to one sample, sequenced in a study of blood T cells in healthy people across ages. Through a sample-barcoded 5' primer and a J-beta primer mix, a second PCR was run for roughly 7 to 12 cycles. TCRdb itself ran the 5' RACE reads through MiXCR, one entry per CDR3 protein. The profile shows about 670,000 distinct CDR3 sequences, around 52% of them singletons. The sequencing sample was made of blood. The origin of the receptors is an elderly woman in good health.

This clonotype was recorded a few times. The V and J genes are TRBV5-1 and TRBJ2-5; 8 nucleotides align to TRBD2. This CDR3 comprises 12 residues. Germline V lookup: CDR1 SGHRS, CDR2 YFSETQ. The trim removed 0 bases at V and 11 bases at J, leaving 3 bases unmatched. Written as DNA, the CDR3 is TGCGCCAGCAGCTTGGGAGCGGGGGAGCAGTACTTC. Protein: CASSLGAGEQYF.

This clonotype was observed a handful of times. V usage is TRBV27 and J usage is TRBJ2-7; D might be TRBD1 (5 bases). Germline lookup yields CDR1 MNHEY and CDR2 SMNVEV (reference sequence). The CDR3 is made up of 14 amino acids. The V end lost 4 bases, the J end lost 4 bases, and 14 bases lay between the germline ends. CDR3 region: CASSWAGPGYEQYF. The CDR3 region has the DNA TGTGCCAGCAGTTGGGCAGGGCCTGGGTACGAGCAGTACTTC.

This clonotype was seen only a few times. J is TRBJ2-1 and V is TRBV12-3 or TRBV12-4; 10 bases agree with TRBD1. Trimming removed 7 bases from V and 4 bases from J; junction bases left unmatched: 7. This CDR3 comprises 15 residues. The CDR3, as DNA: TGTGCCAGCAACGACAGGGGGCAAGGGTACAATGAGCAGTTCTTC. It encodes CASNDRGQGYNEQFF.

Concerning this clonotype: A read error is possible here, since a much larger clone lies one base away. The rearrangement links TRBV9 to TRBJ2-1, with 8 bases aligning to TRBD2. The CDR3 length is 15 residues. The germline gives CDR1 SGDLS, CDR2 YYNGEE. The DNA for the CDR3 is TGTGCCTGCAGCGTAGTAGGGACTAGATACAATGAGCAGTTCTTC. It codes for CACSVVGTRYNEQFF.

This clonotype occurred many times. The chain has TRBV7-8 and TRBJ2-6, with D perhaps TRBD2 (6 bases). The CDR3 extends over 17 amino acids. The germline V gene has CDR1 SGHVS and CDR2 FQNEAQ. Trimming took 2 bases from V and 0 from J, leaving 11 bases between them. In DNA form, the CDR3 reads TGTGCCAGCAGCTTATGGAGGGGACTCTCTGGGGCCAACGTCCTGACTTTC. This gives the protein CASSLWRGLSGANVLTF.

This rearrangement joins TRBV24-1 to TRBJ2-7; D not resolved. Germline CDR1 is KGHDR and CDR2 is SFDVKD. The CDR3 covers 12 residues. The V end lost 5 bases, the J end lost 3 bases, and 7 bases lay between the germline ends. The CDR3 spells CATSGQNYEQYF. In DNA form, the CDR3 reads TGTGCCACCAGTGGTCAGAACTACGAGCAGTACTTC.

This chain connects TRBV4-1 to TRBJ2-1; D is ambiguous. This CDR3 is built from 15 residues. Deletions cut 0 bases from V and 9 bases from J, with 15 bases between. CDR1 MGHRA and CDR2 YSYEKL come from the germline V gene. CDR3 region: CASSQEYSTLREQFF. For the CDR3, the DNA is TGCGCCAGCAGCCAAGAGTACAGTACCCTGCGTGAGCAGTTCTTC.

At least ten counts were recorded for this clonotype. The chain combines TRBV10-3 with TRBJ2-1; D not certain. The germline V gene has CDR1 ENHRY and CDR2 SYGVKD. This CDR3 is built from 16 residues. V dropped 2 bases and J dropped 0 bases, with 11 bases sitting between them. The CDR3 DNA sequence: TGTGCCATCAGTGAGGAAGGCTTACCCTCCTACAATGAGCAGTTCTTC. The encoded protein is CAISEEGLPSYNEQFF.

V usage is TRBV29-1 and J usage is TRBJ1-2, with D maybe TRBD1 (5 bases). Trimming took off 1 base at V and 5 bases at J, with 14 bases between the two ends. The germline V gene encodes CDR1 SQVTM and CDR2 ANQGSEA. The CDR3 loop spans 14 amino acids. The CDR3 here is CSVEAAGLMYGYTF. DNA of the CDR3: TGCAGCGTTGAAGCTGCGGGACTGATGTATGGCTACACCTTC.

On this clonotype: It may be a read error: a sequence one base away is much more abundant. The chain couples TRBV12-3 or TRBV12-4 to TRBJ2-1; possible D gene TRBD2, 5 bases. CDR3 length: 12 amino acids. Here the CDR3 reads CASTRDYDEQFF. CDR3 in DNA: TGTGCCAGCACGCGAGACTACGATGAGCAGTTCTTC.

The rearrangement links TRBV28 to TRBJ2-1, with TRBD2 matching 9 bases. The CDR3 has 14 residues. The V gene end was trimmed by 10 bases and the J gene end by 7 bases; junction bases not matched to a gene: 11. Germline CDR1 MDHEN, CDR2 SYDVKM. The CDR3 DNA reads TGTGCCACTAAAGCTAGCGGGAATAGGAATGAGCAGTTCTTC. This sequence encodes CATKASGNRNEQFF.

This chain connects TRBV7-2 to TRBJ2-5; 7 bases align to TRBD2. V trimming: 1 base; J trimming: 5 bases; junction bases outside the gene matches: 4. The CDR3 sequence is 14 residues long. Germline loops: CDR1 SGHTA, CDR2 FQGNSA. In DNA form, the CDR3 reads TGTGCCAGCAGCTTAGAAGCGGGGATGGAGACCCAGTACTTC. Residues: CASSLEAGMETQYF.

The chain links TRBV20-1 to TRBJ1-4, with 7 positions matching TRBD1. CDR1 is DFQATT, CDR2 SNEGSKA, per germline (reference sequence). This CDR3 is 13 amino acids long. Trimming took 5 bases from V and 7 from J; bases not matched to a gene: 7. The CDR3 reads CSAYRGGGEKLFF. The CDR3 coding sequence is TGCAGTGCTTACAGGGGCGGTGGTGAAAAACTGTTTTTT.

The V and J genes are TRBV2 and TRBJ1-1; the D is unclear. CDR3 length equals 15 residues. Per germline, CDR1 SNHLY and CDR2 FYNNEI. Trimming took 3 bases from V and 0 from J, leaving 11 bases between them. CDR3 bases: TGTGCCAGCAGTGAGCACAGAGCTATGAACACTGAAGCTTTCTTT. It translates to CASSEHRAMNTEAFF. Drawing the rest from reference TRBV2 and TRBJ1-1, the complete variable domain is EPEVTQTPSHQVTQMGQEVILRCVPISNHLYFYWYRQILGQKVEFLVSFYNNEISEKSEIFDDQFSVERPDGSNFTLKIRSTKLEDSAMYFCASSEHRAMNTEAFFGQGTRLTVV.

Comment on this clonotype: A read error may explain this, as a much larger clone is one base away. This chain joins TRBV7-9 and TRBJ2-3; D is undetermined. The CDR3 runs 16 residues. V lost 1 base and J 3 bases, leaving 14 bases between the germline ends. Germline V gene sequence: CDR1 SEHNR, CDR2 FQNEAQ (reference sequence). DNA of the CDR3: TGTGCCAGCAGCTTAGAATTAGTGGGAATAACAGATACGCAGTATTTT. Translation gives CASSLELVGITDTQYF. Drawing the rest from reference TRBV7-9 and TRBJ2-3, the complete variable domain is DTGVSQNPRHKITKRGQNVTFRCDPISEHNRLYWYRQTLGQGPEFLTYFQNEAQLEKSRLLSDRFSAERPKGSFSTLEIQRTEQGDSAMYLCASSLELVGITDTQYFGPGTRLTVL.

This clonotype occurred many times. The chain joins TRBV5-1 to TRBJ2-3; TRBD2 agrees at 7 bases. The germline V gene has CDR1 SGHRS and CDR2 YFSETQ. This CDR3 spans 16 amino acids. V lost 6 bases and J lost 0; bases outside the gene matches: 10. CDR3 region: CASTPGLAASTDTQYF. As DNA, the CDR3 is TGCGCCAGCACCCCGGGGCTAGCGGCTAGCACAGATACGCAGTATTTT.

J is TRBJ1-2 and V is TRBV20-1; TRBD1 agrees at 10 bases. This CDR3 region has 15 residues. Germline lookup yields CDR1 DFQATT and CDR2 SNEGSKA (reference sequence). V gave up 6 bases and J gave up 3 bases; unmatched junction bases: 10. The CDR3 DNA is TGCAGTGCCCCGGGACAGGGGTCCGACTACTATGGCTACACCTTC. It specifies CSAPGQGSDYYGYTF.

The chain combines TRBV1 with TRBJ2-5; the tabulated D call, TRBD1, remains unverified against the DNA. TRBV1 is a listed pseudogene. The CDR3 is 17 amino acids. CDR3 bases: TGCACCAGCAGCCAACTTTACGACAGGGGTCGGAAAGAGACCCAGTACTTC. This codes for CTSSQLYDRGRKETQYF.